The 22 T cell receptor beta chains below were found in one sample sequenced in a study of T cell responses to AZD1222 COVID-19 vaccine. Using immunoSEQ multiplex PCR, the repertoire was profiled, and TCRdb retains in-frame clones only, with some absent. The repertoire holds 110,000 or so clones, with around nine tenths as singletons. The sample here was peripheral blood, taken on day 0 of AZD1222 vaccination. These TCRs come from an adult in good health.

The chain is built from TRBV5-1 and TRBJ1-3; no firm D call. V lost 0 bases and J lost 0, with 10 bases in between. Per germline, CDR1 SGHRS and CDR2 YFSETQ. CDR3 length: 16 amino acids. The CDR3 sequence is CASSLVGSVSGNTIYF. The CDR3 DNA follows: TGCGCCAGCAGCTTGGTAGGATCGGTCTCTGGAAACACCATATATTTT.

This chain links TRBV10-3 with TRBJ1-1; D remains unclear. The ends were cut back, 8 bases at V and 3 bases at J, with 10 bases in the middle. The CDR3 consists of 12 residues. The germline V gene has CDR1 ENHRY and CDR2 SYGVKD. CDR3 DNA: TGTGCCATCGGTGGCGGTTACACTGAAGCTTTCTTT. Amino acids: CAIGGGYTEAFF.

V and J are TRBV10-3 and TRBJ1-6; D possibly corresponds to TRBD1 (5 bases). Trimming took off 4 bases at V and 5 bases at J, with 9 bases between the two ends. The CDR3 loop spans 14 amino acids. Germline V gene data show CDR1 as ENHRY and CDR2 as SYGVKD. The CDR3 DNA reads TGTGCCATCAGTGTGACAGCGGATAATTCACCCCTCCACTTT. Amino acids: CAISVTADNSPLHF.

This clone is a singleton in its sample. This sequence joins TRBV24-1 and TRBJ2-3; 7 bases fit TRBD2. Germline-derived CDR1 and CDR2 are KGHDR and SFDVKD. V trimming: 5 bases; J trimming: 8 bases; junction bases outside the gene matches: 0. The CDR3 sequence is 11 residues long. The CDR3 DNA is TGTGCCACCAGTGGGGGGGGTACGCAGTATTTT. It is translated as CATSGGGTQYF.

This chain joins TRBV10-2 and TRBJ2-3, with 7 nucleotides matching TRBD1. Germline lookup yields CDR1 WSHSY and CDR2 SAAADI. CDR3 length: 16 residues. After removal of 2 bases from V and 4 bases from J, the junction contained 9 bases not matched to a gene. The DNA of the CDR3 is TGCGCCAGCAGTGAGCCAGGGGGAAGTCGATCAGATACGCAGTATTTT. Translation gives CASSEPGGSRSDTQYF.

The chain couples TRBV4-2 to TRBJ1-2, with no clear D. Germline V CDR1 and CDR2: LGHNA, YNFKEQ. This CDR3 is built from 14 residues. V was cut by 0 bases and J by 2 bases, with 7 bases left in between. CDR3 loop: CASSQEEVNYGYTF. CDR3 nucleotides: TGTGCCAGCAGCCAAGAAGAGGTGAACTATGGCTACACCTTC.

The V gene is TRBV6-6, the J gene TRBJ2-5, with TRBD2 matching 11 bases. Trimming removed 5 bases from V and 5 bases from J; junction bases left unmatched: 10. The CDR3 length is 16 residues. CDR1 is MNHNY and CDR2 is SVGAGI in the germline V gene (reference sequence). The CDR3 reads CASSAGTSGWGETQYF. The CDR3 DNA sequence: TGTGCCAGCAGTGCCGGGACTAGCGGTTGGGGGGAGACCCAGTACTTC.

This clone was seen a single time. This rearrangement joins TRBV19 to TRBJ1-5; no clear D gene. V lost 5 bases to trimming and J lost 2 bases, with 13 bases between them. Germline V gives CDR1 LNHDA, CDR2 SQIVND (reference sequence). The length of the CDR3 is 15 residues. CDR3: CASSGTLHGNQPQHF. CDR3 sequence (DNA): TGTGCCAGTAGTGGAACTTTGCATGGCAATCAGCCCCAGCATTTT. The full variable domain, rest sourced from reference TRBV19 and TRBJ1-5, is DGGITQSPKYLFRKEGQNVTLSCEQNLNHDAMYWYRQDPGQGLRLIYYSQIVNDFQKGDIAEGYSVSREKKESFPLTVTSAQKNPTAFYLCASSGTLHGNQPQHFGDGTRLSIL.

The rearrangement links TRBV25-1 to TRBJ2-7; 10 bases align to TRBD1. Germline V gene lookup returns CDR1 MGHDK and CDR2 SYGVNS. The CDR3 consists of 15 residues. Trimming cost V 3 bases and J 4 bases; bases outside gene matches: 6. The CDR3 loop reads CASSDRDRGSYEQYF. In DNA form, the CDR3 reads TGTGCCAGCAGTGACCGGGACAGGGGATCGTACGAGCAGTACTTC.

The chain has TRBV11-3 and TRBJ2-2, with D perhaps TRBD2 (6 bases). V was shortened by 3 bases and J by 6 bases, with 8 bases between the two germline ends. Germline values: CDR1 SGHNT, CDR2 YENEEA. The CDR3 length is 13 residues. CDR3 amino acids: CASSFSGSGELFF. CDR3 DNA: TGTGCCAGCAGCTTTAGCGGCTCCGGGGAGCTGTTTTTT.

The chain carries TRBV5-1 and TRBJ1-2, with TRBD1 identical over 7 bases. CDR1 is SGHRS and CDR2 is YFSETQ in the germline V gene. This CDR3 is built from 13 residues. J gave up 8 bases and V 4 bases, and 8 bases lay outside the gene matches. Here the CDR3 reads CASSQYTGEGYTF. Here the CDR3 DNA reads TGCGCCAGCAGCCAATATACAGGGGAAGGCTACACCTTC.

The chain combines TRBV11-3 with TRBJ1-6; the match to TRBD1 covers 8 bases. CDR1 and CDR2 (germline): SGHNT, YENEEA. V lost 1 base to trimming and J lost 7 bases; unmatched junction nucleotides: 0. This CDR3 has 14 amino acids. The CDR3 sequence is CASSLGQGNSPLHF. The CDR3 coding sequence is TGTGCCAGCAGCTTAGGACAGGGGAATTCACCCCTCCACTTT. Variable domain in full (rest from reference TRBV11-3 and TRBJ1-6): EAGVVQSPRYKIIEKKQPVAFWCNPISGHNTLYWYLQNLGQGPELLIRYENEEAVDDSQLPKDRFSAERLKGVDSTLKIQPAELGDSAVYLCASSLGQGNSPLHFGNGTRLTVT.

CDR3 residues: CASSSDQPQHF. CDR3 bases: TGTGCCAGCTCCTCGGATCAGCCCCAGCATTTT. The chain employs TRBV18 and TRBJ1-5; D remains unclear. Looked up from germline, CDR1 is KGHSH and CDR2 is LQKENI. The CDR3 sequence is 11 residues long. The V and J ends lost 6 bases and 5 bases respectively, with 5 bases between them.

The V and J genes are TRBV6-6 and TRBJ2-2; unclear D gene. The germline V gene has CDR1 MNHNY and CDR2 SVGAGI (reference sequence). This CDR3 has 15 amino acids. The germline V and J ends were trimmed by 2 bases and 6 bases, with 13 bases remaining between them. The CDR3 spells CASSYPATGAGELFF. The CDR3 coding sequence is TGTGCCAGCAGTTACCCCGCCACGGGTGCCGGGGAGCTGTTTTTT.

J is TRBJ1-2 and V is TRBV2; 7 bases match TRBD1. CDR3 length: 14 amino acids. Trimming removed 6 bases from V and 4 bases from J; junction bases left unmatched: 8. Germline V gives CDR1 SNHLY, CDR2 FYNNEI. CDR3 protein: CASSDLGQAYGYTF. The DNA of the CDR3 is TGTGCCAGCAGCGACCTAGGACAGGCCTATGGCTACACCTTC.

This clone was picked up a small number of times. This chain joins TRBV11-3 and TRBJ2-7; possible D gene TRBD2, 6 bases. CDR1 and CDR2 from the germline V gene are SGHNT and YENEEA. The CDR3 is 14 residues long. Trimming removed 1 base at V and 6 bases at J, with 13 bases between. The CDR3 here is CASSLGAGLVEQYF. CDR3 nucleotide sequence: TGTGCCAGCAGCTTAGGGGCGGGGCTCGTCGAGCAGTACTTC.

The V and J genes are TRBV2 and TRBJ1-2; D ambiguous. This CDR3 contains 14 residues. The ends were cut back, 2 bases at V and 8 bases at J, with 15 bases in the middle. Germline V gene lookup returns CDR1 SNHLY and CDR2 FYNNEI. CDR3 sequence reads: CASSESLGSSGYTF. CDR3 nucleotide sequence: TGTGCCAGCAGTGAAAGTCTCGGTTCGAGCGGCTACACCTTC.

The genes are TRBV28 and TRBJ2-1, with TRBD2 identical over 13 bases. V shed 5 bases, J shed 12 bases, and the junction held 7 bases outside the gene matches. The germline CDR1 and CDR2 sequences are MDHEN and SYDVKM. There are 14 residues in the CDR3. CDR3 region: CASSQGTSGNRQFF. In nucleotides, the CDR3 is TGTGCCAGCAGTCAAGGGACTAGCGGGAATCGGCAGTTCTTC.

The rearrangement uses TRBV4-3 and TRBJ2-1, with D perhaps matching TRBD1 (5 bases). CDR3 length equals 17 residues. The germline V and J ends were trimmed by 0 bases and 0 bases, with 12 bases remaining between them. Germline assignment: CDR1 LGHNA and CDR2 YSLEER. CDR3 in DNA: TGCGCCAGCAGCCAAGAGGTCCAGGGCAGCTCCTACAATGAGCAGTTCTTC. Protein: CASSQEVQGSSYNEQFF.

CDR3 nucleotide sequence: TGTGCCAGCAGTTCTAGGGGCACAGATACGCAGTATTTT. Translation gives CASSSRGTDTQYF. This chain connects TRBV12-3 or TRBV12-4 to TRBJ2-3; no clear D. Trimming cost V 4 bases and J 1 base, with 6 bases left between them. The CDR3 totals 13 residues.

V is TRBV24-1 and J is TRBJ1-1; tentative D call: TRBD1 (5 bases). V lost 1 base, J lost 4 bases, and 12 bases lay in between. The CDR3 consists of 15 residues. Germline CDR1 KGHDR, CDR2 SFDVKD. In nucleotides, the CDR3 is TGTGCCACCAGTGATTTCGGGGGGGGAGGCACTGAAGCTTTCTTT. This gives the protein CATSDFGGGGTEAFF.

CDR3 amino acids: CASSGMTKGGSKLFF. The CDR3, as DNA: TGTGCCAGCAGTGGAATGACGAAGGGGGGCTCAAAACTGTTTTTT. The genes are TRBV2 and TRBJ1-4; tentative D call: TRBD1 (6 bases). CDR1 is SNHLY and CDR2 is FYNNEI in the germline V gene. V lost 4 bases and J lost 10, with 19 bases in between. The CDR3 has 15 residues.